One sample yielded the 18 T cell receptor beta chains listed below, sequenced in a study of low-dose radiotherapy and immunotherapy resistance in tumors. The time point: after trial treatment. Noted treatment: LDRT plus nivolumab, ipilimumab, low-dose cyclophosphamide and aspirin (RACIN trial). Using a constant-region primer together with a V-primer adapter, TCRs were subjected to around 20 PCR cycles of amplification. TCRdb called the reads again in MiXCR, with one record for every CDR3 protein. This sample has roughly 48,000 distinct CDR3 sequences, with roughly a third found just once. The sample was PBMCs, taken after low-dose radiotherapy plus immunotherapy. Source of these receptors: a male donor with rectosigmoid adenocarcinoma.

The chain uses TRBV6-1 and TRBJ1-5; D is perhaps TRBD1 (5 bases). With 6 bases removed from V and 3 bases from J, the gap between germline ends came to 9 bases. Germline-derived CDR1 and CDR2 are MNHNS and SASEGT. The CDR3 totals 13 residues. The CDR3 DNA reads TGTGCCAGCAGACAGGTGAACAATCAGCCCCAGCATTTT. It yields the protein CASRQVNNQPQHF.

As to this clonotype: This likely reflects a read error, since a far larger clone is one base away. The CDR3 protein is CASSSGGWNEQYF. CDR3 sequence (DNA): TGTGCCAGCAGTTCGGGGGGATGGAATGAGCAGTACTTC. The chain recombines TRBV28 with TRBJ2-7; 7 bases fit TRBD2. V lost 4 bases to trimming and J lost 7 bases; unmatched junction nucleotides: 7. The CDR3 loop spans 13 amino acids. Germline-derived CDR1 and CDR2 are MDHEN and SYDVKM. The variable domain in full, completed from reference TRBV28 and TRBJ2-7, reads DVKVTQSSRYLVKRTGEKVFLECVQDMDHENMFWYRQDPGLGLRLIYFSYDVKMKEKGDIPEGYSVSREKKERFSLILESASTNQTSMYLCASSSGGWNEQYFGPGTRLTVT.

The chain uses TRBV28 and TRBJ2-7; 8 nucleotides match TRBD2. CDR3 size: 14 residues. From germline, CDR1 is MDHEN and CDR2 SYDVKM. The junction had 3 bases not matched to a gene; V was cut back by 3 bases and J by 2 bases. CDR3 DNA sequence: TGTGCCAGCAGTTTGGCGCGGGGGGCCTACGAGCAGTACTTC. Translating gives CASSLARGAYEQYF.

This clonotype was seen at least ten times. The V call is TRBV2, the J call TRBJ2-7, with D unclear. This CDR3 has 15 residues. Trimming shortened V by 6 bases and J by 1 base, and 16 bases separated the two germline ends. The germline gives CDR1 SNHLY, CDR2 FYNNEI. The CDR3 coding sequence is TGTGCCAGCAGGCGGAAGTGGACGGATTCCTACGAGCAGTACTTC. Protein: CASRRKWTDSYEQYF.

In the case of this clonotype: This is likely an artifact of a read error, given a far larger clone one base away. CDR3 sequence reads: CVSSYSLSGANVLTF. CDR3 in DNA: TGTGTCAGCAGTTACTCCCTTTCTGGGGCCAACGTCCTGACTTTC. The chain recombines TRBV6-2 or TRBV6-3 with TRBJ2-6; D is ambiguous. Germline CDR1 is MNHEY and CDR2 is SVGEGT. The CDR3 loop spans 15 amino acids.

This clonotype was counted many times. This sequence joins TRBV7-6 and TRBJ1-2, with D tentatively TRBD1 (6 bases). This CDR3 contains 13 residues. CDR1 is SGHVS, CDR2 FNYEAQ, per germline. The V end lost 4 bases, the J end lost 7 bases, and 13 bases lay between the germline ends. The CDR3 nucleotides are TGTGCCAGCAGCTCCGTTGCAGGGGTTGGCTACACCTTC. Amino acids: CASSSVAGVGYTF.

Concerning this clonotype: This likely stems from a read error, as it lies one base from a far larger clone. The CDR3 is CASRPMTGLGEQYF. DNA of the CDR3: TGTGCCAGCAGACCCATGACAGGCCTCGGCGAGCAGTACTTC. This chain joins TRBV6-1 and TRBJ2-7, with D maybe TRBD1 (6 bases). From germline, CDR1 is MNHNS and CDR2 SASEGT. CDR3 size: 14 residues. The V end lost 6 bases, the J end lost 6 bases, and 18 bases lay between the germline ends.

The V and J genes are TRBV29-1 and TRBJ2-1, with D possibly being TRBD1 (7 bases). The CDR3 is 18 residues long. V dropped 4 bases and J dropped 2 bases, with 24 bases sitting between them. Per germline, CDR1 SQVTM and CDR2 ANQGSEA. The CDR3 is CSVGRQGRVAATYNEQFF. Here the CDR3 DNA reads TGCAGCGTTGGCCGACAGGGAAGGGTAGCGGCAACCTACAATGAGCAGTTCTTC.

In this sample, this clonotype turned up a few times. The V and J genes are TRBV15 and TRBJ2-3; maybe TRBD1 (6 bases). Germline CDR1 and CDR2: LNHNV and YYDKDF (reference sequence). The CDR3 sequence is 13 residues long. V was cut by 0 bases and J by 6 bases, with 7 bases left in between. CDR3 coding DNA: TGTGCCACCAGCAGAGATCAGGGGGATACGCAGTATTTT. It is translated as CATSRDQGDTQYF.

This clonotype was recorded at least ten times. The rearrangement joins TRBV5-1 to TRBJ2-3; D uncertain. Germline V gene lookup returns CDR1 SGHRS and CDR2 YFSETQ. Trimming left V 0 bases short and J 0 bases short, with 14 bases between. CDR3 length: 17 amino acids. The CDR3: CASSLAYGFKSTDTQYF. The DNA of the CDR3 is TGCGCCAGCAGCTTGGCTTATGGGTTTAAGAGCACAGATACGCAGTATTTT. Full variable domain (rest looked up from reference TRBV5-1 and TRBJ2-3): KAGVTQTPRYLIKTRGQQVTLSCSPISGHRSVSWYQQTPGQGLQFLFEYFSETQRNKGNFPGRFSGRQFSNSRSEMNVSTLELGDSALYLCASSLAYGFKSTDTQYFGPGTRLTVL.

This clonotype was found many times. This rearrangement joins TRBV2 to TRBJ1-5; D gene uncertain. Germline lookup yields CDR1 SNHLY and CDR2 FYNNEI. Trimming pared 7 bases from V and 2 bases from J, leaving 9 bases between. The CDR3 covers 13 residues. The CDR3 nucleotides read TGTGCCAGCACGTCCAGCGGCAATCAGCCCCAGCATTTT. Translation gives CASTSSGNQPQHF.

This clonotype was counted ten times or more. The chain is built from TRBV10-1 and TRBJ2-5; D ambiguous. The CDR3 sequence is 16 residues long. Germline V gives CDR1 WNHNN, CDR2 SYGVQD (reference sequence). The V end lost 0 bases, the J end lost 2 bases, and 13 bases lay between the germline ends. As DNA, the CDR3 is TGCGCCAGCAGTGAGTCGATCGGCTGGGGACAAGAGACCCAGTACTTC. This gives the protein CASSESIGWGQETQYF.

The chain joins TRBV29-1 to TRBJ1-1; possible D gene TRBD1, 5 bases. Trimming removed 7 bases at V and 3 bases at J, with 12 bases between. This CDR3 has 12 amino acids. The V gene's germline CDR1 is SQVTM and CDR2 ANQGSEA. The CDR3 protein is CSATGWDTEAFF. DNA of the CDR3: TGCAGCGCAACAGGATGGGACACTGAAGCTTTCTTT.

This sequence joins TRBV5-3 and TRBJ2-1, with 10 bases that match TRBD1. TRBV5-3 is recorded as an ORF, its role being uncertain. The CDR3 extends over 16 amino acids. V lost 4 bases, J lost 10 bases, and 14 bases stayed unmatched. Here the CDR3 reads CARSTRTGGAIGEQFF. The CDR3 DNA is TGTGCCAGAAGCACGCGGACAGGGGGAGCTATTGGGGAGCAGTTCTTC.

At least ten counts were recorded for this clonotype. The chain carries TRBV10-2 and TRBJ1-3, with D tentatively TRBD1 (5 bases). CDR1 is WSHSY and CDR2 is SAAADI in the germline V gene. V was trimmed by 5 bases and J by 4 bases, leaving 15 bases between them. The CDR3 extends over 15 amino acids. The CDR3 coding sequence is TGCGCCAGCAGTCGGGACCCTCTCGACGGAAACACCATATATTTT. Protein sequence: CASSRDPLDGNTIYF.

This clonotype was seen many times. The chain combines TRBV29-1 with TRBJ2-1; TRBD2 agrees at 12 bases. V was clipped by 4 bases and J by 6 bases; unmatched bases: 1. Germline V lookup: CDR1 SQVTM, CDR2 ANQGSEA. The CDR3 length is 13 residues. CDR3 bases: TGCAGCGTTGCTAGCGGGAGGGCCAATGAGCAGTTCTTC. This gives the protein CSVASGRANEQFF.

V usage is TRBV27 and J usage is TRBJ2-2; 11 nucleotides line up with TRBD1. From germline, CDR1 is MNHEY and CDR2 SMNVEV (reference sequence). The CDR3 has 15 amino acids. The V gene end was trimmed by 5 bases and the J gene end by 6 bases; junction bases not matched to a gene: 5. DNA for the CDR3: TGTGCCAGCAGTAGGACAGGGGGCTTTTCCGGGGAGCTGTTTTTT. The encoded protein is CASSRTGGFSGELFF.

To note about this clonotype: A far larger clone is off by one base, so a read error is likely. The V and J genes are TRBV6-2 or TRBV6-3 and TRBJ2-1; perhaps D is TRBD1 or TRBD2 (5 bases each). The DNA end lines up better with TRBJ2-5; the J call may be wrong. The CDR3 contains 13 residues. CDR1 and CDR2 from the germline V gene are MNHEY and SVGEGT. The CDR3 sequence: CASSEGAEGTQYF. The CDR3 DNA reads TGTGCCAGCAGTGAAGGGGCAGAGGGGACCCAGTACTTC.